This T cell receptor (beta chain) is drawn from a study of CXCR3 chemokines and chemotherapy response in bladder cancer. The germline V gene has CDR1 ENHRY and CDR2 SYGVKD. The CDR3 has 15 residues. Trimming took 4 bases from V and 9 from J; bases not matched to a gene: 11. TCRdb reprocessed the PCR reads via MiXCR and lists one record per CDR3 protein. The table has 2,000 to 3,000 distinct CDR3 sequences, 6.5% to 9% seen once; the top ten hold approximately 33%. This specimen was collected from a patient whose treatment included neoadjuvant chemotherapy. This TCR derives from a human donor with bladder cancer that responded to neoadjuvant chemotherapy. The rearrangement joins TRBV10-3 to TRBJ2-1, with 8 bases fitting TRBD2. CDR3 DNA: TGTGCCATCAGTGGCAAGGGGACTAGTCTCGCTGAGCAGTTCTTC. Translating it yields CAISGKGTSLAEQFF.